This T cell receptor (beta chain) comes out of a study of blood T cells in healthy people across ages. General study findings and limits: In these data, TCR beta diversity tracked strongly with naive T cell percentage. Diversity estimated from one million T cells was considered an underestimate. Higher diversity and more naive CD4+ cells were features of long-lived donors, compared to aged donors. Not knowing donor CMV status may have confounded expanded clonotype changes.

Next came a second PCR, run for about 6 to 12 cycles, which used a sample-barcoded 5' primer along with a J-beta primer mix. Using its own MiXCR run on the 5' RACE reads, TCRdb lists one record per CDR3 protein. Of 700,000 to 850,000 distinct CDR3 sequences in the sample, about 36% were seen once. Regarding this clonotype: Its antigen is not known. This may stem from a read error, because a much larger clone lies one nucleotide away.

The junction had 15 bases not matched to a gene; V was cut back by 5 bases and J by 13 bases. From germline, CDR1 is SGHTA and CDR2 FQGNSA. This CDR3 contains 15 residues. Sequenced input: blood. This clonotype was sampled from a man in his late teens or twenties in good health. The rearrangement joins TRBV7-2 to TRBJ2-4, with 9 bases that match TRBD2. CDR3 DNA: TGTGCCAGCAGCGCAAGCGGGGGGCCCTACAATGAGCAGTACTTC. Amino acids: CASSASGGPYNEQYF.